A selection of T cell receptor beta chains follows, all from one sample in a study of beta chain features in type 1 diabetes. Measured with immunoSEQ multiplex PCR; TCRdb has only the in-frame clones, and not every one. The repertoire holds 620,000 or so clones, with roughly a sixth as singletons. Source material: naive CD4+ T cells from blood. These receptors were collected from a man aged 18 to 30 in good health. The CDR3 runs from the conserved cysteine through the conserved F or W. D genes are given only for firm matches. Clone size is given for some rows only: seen once, a few or many times, or a class if the clone is expanded.

d_call	clone_size	v_call	j_call	cdr3_nt	cdr3_aa
.	few	TRBV2	TRBJ1-2	TGTGCCAGCACTGAGACAGGTGCTAACTATGGCTACACCTTC	CASTETGANYGYTF
.	few	TRBV13	TRBJ1-2	TGTGCCAGCAGCTACCCCCAGGGACCCAACTATGGCTACACCTTC	CASSYPQGPNYGYTF
TRBD1	few	TRBV29-1	TRBJ2-3	TGCAGCGTTGAAGATCTGAAGGGGGCCTTGCCTAATACGCAGTATTTT	CSVEDLKGALPNTQYF
.	.	TRBV15	TRBJ2-7	TGTGCCACCAGCAGAGATCCGCCTTACGAGCAGTACTTC	CATSRDPPYEQYF
.	few	TRBV5-1	TRBJ2-3	TGCGCCAGCAGCTTGGCCCCCCGAACTAGCACAGATACGCAGTATTTT	CASSLAPRTSTDTQYF
.	few	TRBV7-2	TRBJ2-1	TGTGCCAGCAGCTTATCGAGAGGGTCCTACAATGAGCAGTTCTTC	CASSLSRGSYNEQFF
.	.	TRBV23-1	TRBJ2-1	TGCGCCAGCAGTCAATTTGCGGGGTACAATGAGCAGTTCTTC	CASSQFAGYNEQFF
TRBD2	.	TRBV20-1	TRBJ2-1	TGCAGTCGGGGGGGGAATGAGCAGTTCTTC	CSRGGNEQFF
.	few	TRBV4-3	TRBJ2-7	TGCGCCAGCAGCCAACAGACCGGGACGGCGGACGAGCAGTACTTC	CASSQQTGTADEQYF
.	few	TRBV6-1	TRBJ2-4	TGTGCCAGCAGTTGGCGGGGGACAGGTGAAAACATTCAGTACTTC	CASSWRGTGENIQYF
.	.	TRBV5-4	TRBJ1-5	TGTGCCAGCAGCTTGGATGCAGATGGGCCTAATCAGCCCCAGCATTTT	CASSLDADGPNQPQHF
TRBD1	.	TRBV5-6	TRBJ2-5	TGTGCCAGCAGCCCAACCTTGACAGGGTTCGCAGAGACCCAGTACTTC	CASSPTLTGFAETQYF
.	.	TRBV5-6	TRBJ1-1	TGTGCCAGCAGCTTGCCCTGGGGAGGGGCGTACACTGAAGCTTTCTTT	CASSLPWGGAYTEAFF
.	few	TRBV5-1	TRBJ2-7	TGCGCCTGCAGCACGGCCGTTGAACCCTACGAGCAGTACTTC	CACSTAVEPYEQYF
TRBD1	.	TRBV14	TRBJ2-1	TGCGCCAGCAGGGGGACAGGGTACTCCTACAATGAGCAGTTCTTC	CASRGTGYSYNEQFF
.	.	TRBV9	TRBJ2-5	TGTGCCAGCAGCATCGGGACTCGCGAGACCCAGTACTTC	CASSIGTRETQYF
TRBD2	few	TRBV11-3	TRBJ2-5	TGTGCCAGCAGCTTGGATAGATTCACTAGCGGTTACCAAGAGACCCAGTACTTC	CASSLDRFTSGYQETQYF
TRBD2	.	TRBV9	TRBJ2-2	TGTGCCTCCGGGCGGGGGAGGATCACCGGGGAGCTGTTTTTT	CASGRGRITGELFF
TRBD1	.	TRBV7-3	TRBJ2-2	TGTGCCAGCAGCTTCCCGACAGGGGGGAACACCGGGGAGCTGTTTTTT	CASSFPTGGNTGELFF
.	few	TRBV7-2	TRBJ1-3	TGTGCCAGCAGCTTAATAGCGGGTTCAAGTGGTGGAAACACCATATATTTT	CASSLIAGSSGGNTIYF
TRBD2	.	TRBV6-1	TRBJ2-3	TGTGCCAGCAGTACGACTAGCGGGGGGGCGAATACGCAGTATTTT	CASSTTSGGANTQYF
.	.	TRBV7-3	TRBJ2-1	TGTGCCAGCAGACCCCTGTTTCACAATGAGCAGTTCTTC	CASRPLFHNEQFF
.	few	TRBV5-6	TRBJ1-2	TGTGCCAGCAGCTCGACAGCCTATGGCTACACCTTC	CASSSTAYGYTF
.	.	TRBV5-4	TRBJ1-4	TGTGCCAGCAGCTCGAAGAGAGGAGTCTCTAATGAAAAACTGTTTTTT	CASSSKRGVSNEKLFF
.	few	TRBV28	TRBJ1-5	TGTGCCAGCAGTGAAAATCAGCCCCAGCATTTT	CASSENQPQHF
.	few	TRBV15	TRBJ1-5	TGTGCCACCAGCAGACGACAGGGCAATCAGCCCCAGCATTTT	CATSRRQGNQPQHF
TRBD2	few	TRBV2	TRBJ2-1	TGTGCCAGTACTGCGTGGACTAGCAACAATGAGCAGTTCTTC	CASTAWTSNNEQFF
TRBD1	few	TRBV29-1	TRBJ1-2	TGCAGCGGCCGACAGGGAAATGGCTACACCTTC	CSGRQGNGYTF
.	.	TRBV2	TRBJ2-6	TGTGCCAGCAGGGGTTACAGGGCTGGGGCCAACGTCCTGACTTTC	CASRGYRAGANVLTF
.	.	TRBV18	TRBJ2-5	TGTGCCAGCTCACGGAGTTGGGAAGAGACCCAGTACTTC	CASSRSWEETQYF
.	.	TRBV7-7	TRBJ2-2	TGTGCCAGCCCCGAGCTGTTTTTT	CASPELFF
TRBD1	.	TRBV25-1	TRBJ1-1	TGTGCCAGCAGACCTTGGACAGGGGGTTGGACTGAAGCTTTCTTT	CASRPWTGGWTEAFF
.	few	TRBV27	TRBJ1-2	TGTGCCAGCAGAATGGCGGCCGCTTTTGGCTACACCTTC	CASRMAAAFGYTF
.	.	TRBV14	TRBJ1-5	TGTGCCAGCAGCCGACGGATCGGCGGGGCCCAGCATTTT	CASSRRIGGAQHF
.	.	TRBV27	TRBJ1-2	TGTGCCAGCAGTTTTAGGCAGGGTTATGGCTACACCTTC	CASSFRQGYGYTF
TRBD2	few	TRBV14	TRBJ2-3	TGTGCCAGCAGCCAACGGCGCTTGAGCGGGGCCCCCGATACGCAGTATTTT	CASSQRRLSGAPDTQYF
.	.	TRBV28	TRBJ1-5	TGTGCCAGCAGTTCTGGAGCGGCAGGGGATCAGCCCCAGCATTTT	CASSSGAAGDQPQHF